One and the same sample provided the 10 T cell receptor beta chains below, sequenced in a study of CD8 T cells in ankylosing spondylitis. From the 5' RACE reads, TCRdb called clonotypes with MiXCR, one entry per CDR3 protein. The table has a few hundred thousand distinct CDR3 sequences, around 20% seen once. Input material: blood, either unsorted or a sorted T cell fraction (not recorded which). All receptors derive from a female donor with ankylosing spondylitis or in good health (not recorded which).

This clonotype was seen repeatedly, ten times or more. The chain recombines TRBV5-1 with TRBJ1-5, with D unresolved. With 0 bases removed from V and 5 bases from J, the gap between germline ends came to 21 bases. Per germline, CDR1 SGHRS and CDR2 YFSETQ. The CDR3 spans 18 residues. The CDR3 DNA sequence: TGCGCCAGCAGCTTGGTACCTCGGGATCCGAGAGTCCATCAGCCCCAGCATTTT. This codes for CASSLVPRDPRVHQPQHF.

The chain has TRBV20-1 and TRBJ1-2; possible D gene TRBD1, 5 bases. V lost 3 bases and J lost 4, with 18 bases in between. Germline-derived CDR1 and CDR2 are DFQATT and SNEGSKA (reference sequence). The CDR3 totals 15 residues. The CDR3: CSASSGGGLPYGYTF. CDR3 in DNA: TGCAGTGCTAGTAGTGGGGGTGGGCTGCCCTATGGCTACACCTTC.

The table lists this clonotype with a few counts. CDR3 residues: CASSSWLAGVNEQFF. CDR3 bases: TGTGCCAGCAGTTCGTGGCTAGCGGGAGTCAATGAGCAGTTCTTC. V is TRBV27 and J is TRBJ2-1; 10 bases match TRBD2. The CDR3 extends over 15 amino acids. Germline assignment: CDR1 MNHEY and CDR2 SMNVEV (reference sequence). V lost 4 bases, J lost 6 bases, and 6 bases stayed unmatched.

The genes are TRBV2 and TRBJ1-5; 7 bases are a match to TRBD1. This CDR3 is 15 amino acids long. Trimming removed 2 bases from V and 6 bases from J; junction bases left unmatched: 7. The germline gives CDR1 SNHLY, CDR2 FYNNEI. The CDR3 sequence: CASSESPGGSQPQHF. CDR3 bases: TGTGCCAGCAGTGAAAGCCCAGGGGGTAGTCAGCCCCAGCATTTT.

The rearrangement joins TRBV7-6 to TRBJ2-3, with D unresolved. Germline V gene lookup returns CDR1 SGHVS and CDR2 FNYEAQ. V was pared by 3 bases and J by 0 bases, with 10 bases between. The length of the CDR3 is 15 residues. CDR3 DNA: TGTGCCAGCAGCTTGGGCAGGACGAGCACAGATACGCAGTATTTT. Translated: CASSLGRTSTDTQYF.

The chain links TRBV24-1 to TRBJ2-3; 8 bases are a match to TRBD1. Germline V gene sequence: CDR1 KGHDR, CDR2 SFDVKD. The CDR3 has 14 residues. Trimming at V came to 6 bases and at J to 6 bases, leaving 7 bases not matched to a gene. This CDR3 is CATSRSQGADTQYF. The CDR3 region has the DNA TGTGCCACCAGTAGATCTCAGGGGGCCGATACGCAGTATTTT.

This clonotype came up a few times. The J gene is TRBJ2-7, the V gene TRBV7-9; D possibly corresponds to TRBD2 (5 bases). CDR3 length: 15 residues. Germline V gene lookup returns CDR1 SEHNR and CDR2 FQNEAQ (reference sequence). V was shortened by 4 bases and J by 5 bases, with 18 bases between the two germline ends. CDR3 amino acids: CASSSPRGNIHEQYF. The CDR3 nucleotides read TGTGCCAGCAGCTCCCCGAGAGGGAATATCCACGAGCAGTACTTC. Full variable domain (missing parts from reference TRBV7-9 and TRBJ2-7): DTGVSQNPRHKITKRGQNVTFRCDPISEHNRLYWYRQTLGQGPEFLTYFQNEAQLEKSRLLSDRFSAERPKGSFSTLEIQRTEQGDSAMYLCASSSPRGNIHEQYFGPGTRLTVT.

The genes are TRBV5-1 and TRBJ2-7; TRBD2 matches at 9 bases. Germline V lookup: CDR1 SGHRS, CDR2 YFSETQ. The CDR3 has 16 amino acids. V dropped 0 bases and J dropped 0; count of bases not matched to a gene: 4. CDR3 protein: CASSLVAGGNSYEQYF. DNA for the CDR3: TGCGCCAGCAGCTTGGTGGCGGGAGGGAACTCCTACGAGCAGTACTTC.

The chain carries TRBV7-9 and TRBJ2-1, with D uncertain. Germline V gene data show CDR1 as SEHNR and CDR2 as FQNEAQ (reference sequence). V shed 3 bases and J shed 1 base, with 7 bases lying between them. This CDR3 has 14 residues. In DNA form, the CDR3 reads TGTGCCAGCAGCTTTGGATATTCCTACAATGAGCAGTTCTTC. Its protein is CASSFGYSYNEQFF.

V and J are TRBV28 and TRBJ1-1; D may be TRBD1 (5 bases). This CDR3 comprises 15 residues. Trimming took 6 bases from V and 1 from J, leaving 15 bases between them. Looked up from germline, CDR1 is MDHEN and CDR2 is SYDVKM. CDR3 protein: CASRTLRDWNTEAFF. The CDR3 coding sequence is TGTGCCAGCAGAACCCTCAGGGATTGGAACACTGAAGCTTTCTTT.